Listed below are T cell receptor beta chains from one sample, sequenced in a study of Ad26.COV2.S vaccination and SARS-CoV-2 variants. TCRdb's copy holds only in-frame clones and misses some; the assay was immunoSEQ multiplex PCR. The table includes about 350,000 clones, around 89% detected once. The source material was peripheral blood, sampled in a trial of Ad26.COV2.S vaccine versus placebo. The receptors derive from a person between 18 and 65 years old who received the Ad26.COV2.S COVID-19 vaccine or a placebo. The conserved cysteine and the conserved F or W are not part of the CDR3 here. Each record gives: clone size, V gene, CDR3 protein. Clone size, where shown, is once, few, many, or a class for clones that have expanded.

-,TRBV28,ASSLGGAVNEKLF
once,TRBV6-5,ASTLGAGHNEQF
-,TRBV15,ATRGTGGREPQH
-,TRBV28,ASSSAATGGREAF
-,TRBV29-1,SVSTGGDSNQPQH
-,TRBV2,ASQLSSGGQETQY
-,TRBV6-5,ASSYGGLRGGYT
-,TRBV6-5,ASKSIFGGYEQY
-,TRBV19,ASSIPGGPNTEAF
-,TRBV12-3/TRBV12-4,ASIQDSYNEQF
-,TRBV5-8,ASSFTGRIYEQY
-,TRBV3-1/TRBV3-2,ASSQGAAGGNEQY
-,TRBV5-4,ASSAGQGGGYT
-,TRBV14,ASSRRDNEKLF
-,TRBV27,ASSETGVYNEQF
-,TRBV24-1,ATSDPTGPETQY
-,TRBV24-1,ATSAGRNEQF
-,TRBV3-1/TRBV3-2,ASSYDTDGYT
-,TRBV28,ASSISPGSYEQY
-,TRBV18,ASSQQGAYEQY
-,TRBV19,ASSRQGNTEAF
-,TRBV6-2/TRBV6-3,ASSYLGTGSYEQY
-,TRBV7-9,ASSPSPDRNHEQY
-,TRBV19,ASSMGLVNQPQH
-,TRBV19,ASQHRAGANVLT
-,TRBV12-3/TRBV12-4,ASSSGETQY
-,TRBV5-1,ASSLGQAHYGYT
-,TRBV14,ASSQERGYNSPLH
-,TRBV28,ASSFSAGTYNEQF
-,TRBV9,ASSDESGELF
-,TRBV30,AWRVTGIQETQY
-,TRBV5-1,ASSQGGSYNEQF
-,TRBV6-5,ASRPQGIIAYGYT
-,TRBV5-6,ASSLTTGVSYNEQF
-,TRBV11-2,ASSLGYQRYEQY
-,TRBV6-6,ASRLRRDQPQH
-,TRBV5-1,ASSLGSLGNTIY
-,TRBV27,ASSLTSGGAGEQF
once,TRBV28,ASSLFRQGIIQY
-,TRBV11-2,ASSFFSGNTGELF
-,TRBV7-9,ASSPRETRGETQY
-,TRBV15,ATSPQGRQETQY
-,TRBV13,ASSPRDGDLEQY
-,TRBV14,ASSQDWADGELF
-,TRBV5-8,ASSSDHVAGDTYEQY
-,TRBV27,ASSFADGDYGYT
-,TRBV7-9,ASSLEGESPVYEQY
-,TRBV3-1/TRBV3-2,ASSPTGTSGRNEQF
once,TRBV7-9,ASSLFQNTGELF
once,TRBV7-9,ASRDGRDVGLF
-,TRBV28,ASSPGTTAIQPQH
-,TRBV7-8,ASSLDSGESETQY
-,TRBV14,ASSQRGAWEKLF
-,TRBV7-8,ASSLIREQITEAF
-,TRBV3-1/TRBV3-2,ASSPVSGGTGELF
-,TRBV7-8,ASSGHSNTEAF
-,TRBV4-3,ASSPEPRTNTEAF
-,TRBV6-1,ASSEARRGGYNEQF
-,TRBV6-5,ASHEDGSYNEQF
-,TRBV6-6,ASSTGTGRAGYT